A selection of T cell receptor beta chains follows, all from one sample in a study of blood T cell repertoires in COVID-19. Using immunoSEQ multiplex PCR, the repertoire was profiled, and TCRdb retains in-frame clones only, with some absent. Among about 280,000 clones listed, about 83% were seen once. The sample taken for sequencing was PBMCs or T cells enriched from blood (not recorded which). The origin of the receptors is a woman in her forties who had recovered from COVID-19. CDR3s include the opening cysteine and the closing phenylalanine or tryptophan. D genes are given only for firm matches. A clone size is listed for some rows: how often the clone was seen (once, few, many), or a class if it is expanded.

j_gene,d_gene,v_gene,len,abundance,CDR3nt,CDR3aa
TRBJ2-3,NA,TRBV4-3,16,NA,TGCGCCAGCAGCCAAGACCGGGCGGGGCACACAGATACGCAGTATTTT,CASSQDRAGHTDTQYF
TRBJ1-4,TRBD1,TRBV6-6,15,once,TGTGCCAGCAGCACGTCCGGGACAGGGGGCCGAAAACTGTTTTTT,CASSTSGTGGRKLFF
TRBJ2-1,TRBD1,TRBV6-1,15,NA,TGTGCCAGCAGTGAAGGTGGAACAGGGGGCGGTGAGCAGTTCTTC,CASSEGGTGGGEQFF
TRBJ1-3,NA,TRBV25-1,12,few,TGTGCCAGCACCCCATCTGGAAACACCATATATTTT,CASTPSGNTIYF
TRBJ2-5,NA,TRBV18,13,NA,TGTGCCAGCTCACCAGGCACCCAAGAGACCCAGTACTTC,CASSPGTQETQYF
TRBJ2-3,TRBD2,TRBV4-3,16,NA,TGCGCCAGCAGCCAGCATAGCGGGAGGATGACAGATACGCAGTATTTT,CASSQHSGRMTDTQYF
TRBJ2-3,NA,TRBV9,17,NA,TGTGCCAGCAGCGTCTCCAACCGACATGCTAGCACAGATACGCAGTATTTT,CASSVSNRHASTDTQYF
TRBJ2-1,NA,TRBV11-2,15,once,TGTGCCAGCAGCTTAGGGAGGGGTGTTGGAGGTGAGCAGTTCTTC,CASSLGRGVGGEQFF
TRBJ2-5,NA,TRBV5-6,16,NA,TGTGCCAGCAGCTTGGTTACCAGACTAGAGACGGAGACCCAGTACTTC,CASSLVTRLETETQYF
TRBJ1-1,NA,TRBV27,13,NA,TGTGCCAGCAGTATATCGACTGGTACTGAAGCTTTCTTT,CASSISTGTEAFF
TRBJ2-4,NA,TRBV13,19,NA,TGTGCCAGCAGCTTATCTCCCGGGAGATCTTCCCGGGCCAAAAACATTCAGTACTTC,CASSLSPGRSSRAKNIQYF
TRBJ1-4,TRBD1,TRBV28,15,few,TGTGCCAGCAGGGCGGGACAGGTCGTTAATGAAAAACTGTTTTTT,CASRAGQVVNEKLFF
TRBJ2-1,TRBD2,TRBV5-6,16,NA,TGTGCCAGCAGCCGAAGAAGCGGGAGCTCCTACAATGAGCAGTTCTTC,CASSRRSGSSYNEQFF
TRBJ2-7,NA,TRBV18,14,NA,TGTGCCAGCTCACCGAGTACCTCGGGCTACGAGCAGTACTTC,CASSPSTSGYEQYF
TRBJ1-2,NA,TRBV7-2,17,few,TGTGCCAGCAGCTTAGGAGGAGCAGGGAGGGATAACTATGGCTACACCTTC,CASSLGGAGRDNYGYTF
TRBJ2-3,NA,TRBV12-5,12,few,TGTGCTAGTGGTTCTGGCCCTCAGGCGCAGTATTTT,CASGSGPQAQYF
TRBJ2-7,TRBD1,TRBV3-1/TRBV3-2,18,NA,TGTGCCAGCAGCCAATTTGGGCAGGGGGCCGGTAGTCTCTACGAGCAGTACTTC,CASSQFGQGAGSLYEQYF
TRBJ1-1,NA,TRBV28,10,NA,TGTGCCAGCGTAGGGGATACGACTTTCTTT,CASVGDTTFF
TRBJ2-3,NA,TRBV3-1/TRBV3-2,14,NA,TGTGCCAGCAGCCAAGAGGGACTGGCGGGATCGCAGTATTTT,CASSQEGLAGSQYF
TRBJ2-7,TRBD1,TRBV7-2,16,NA,TGTGCCAGCAGCTACATCTCGAGGACAGGGACCTACGAGCAGTACTTC,CASSYISRTGTYEQYF
TRBJ2-3,TRBD2,TRBV4-3,16,few,TGCGCCAGCAGCCAATCGAGGGAGGGGCGGCCAGATACGCAGTATTTT,CASSQSREGRPDTQYF
TRBJ1-4,NA,TRBV15,15,once,TGTGCCACCAGCAGAGTCATCCCGGGTCCCGAAAAACTGTTTTTT,CATSRVIPGPEKLFF
TRBJ1-2,NA,TRBV9,11,many,TGTGCCAGCAGCTCCCCAGGTGGCTACACCTTC,CASSSPGGYTF
TRBJ1-5,NA,TRBV6-5,15,once,TGTGCCAGCAGTTACTCGAGCGGTCGCAATCAGCCCCAGCATTTT,CASSYSSGRNQPQHF
TRBJ2-5,TRBD2,TRBV27,15,NA,TGTGCCAGCAGTTCGACTAGCGGGATCCTAGGGACCCAGTACTTC,CASSSTSGILGTQYF
TRBJ2-1,NA,TRBV27,15,NA,TGTGCCAGCGGAAAAGGACCGCCCGAAGTAGCGGAGCAGTTCTTC,CASGKGPPEVAEQFF
TRBJ1-2,NA,TRBV5-1,15,NA,TGCGCCAGCAGCCTCGGACGGACAGTACCCTATGGCTACACCTTC,CASSLGRTVPYGYTF
TRBJ2-1,TRBD2,TRBV3-1/TRBV3-2,14,NA,TGTGCCAGCAGCCAACACTCCGGACTAGCAAGGCAGTTCTTC,CASSQHSGLARQFF